This T cell receptor (beta chain) was observed in a study of identical twins. The length of the CDR3 is 17 residues. Unmatched junction bases numbered 11, after V lost 2 bases and J lost 1 base. From germline, CDR1 is SGHDT and CDR2 YYEEEE. This clonotype was seen more than once but under ten times. TCRdb recomputed calls from the 5' RACE reads with MiXCR, one row per CDR3 protein. The table lists about 900,000 distinct CDR3 sequences, around 12% of them singletons, with 1.5% to 2% in the top ten. The sample was also reused in another study, on yellow fever vaccine responses in identical twins.

The chain links TRBV5-6 to TRBJ2-7, with 8 bases matching TRBD1. Sequenced input: PBMCs. The clonotype comes from a woman between 18 and 29 years old in good health. The CDR3 DNA sequence: TGTGCCAGCAGCTTCCCGGTCGGGGACAGGACTTCCTACGAGCAGTACTTC. This translates into CASSFPVGDRTSYEQYF.